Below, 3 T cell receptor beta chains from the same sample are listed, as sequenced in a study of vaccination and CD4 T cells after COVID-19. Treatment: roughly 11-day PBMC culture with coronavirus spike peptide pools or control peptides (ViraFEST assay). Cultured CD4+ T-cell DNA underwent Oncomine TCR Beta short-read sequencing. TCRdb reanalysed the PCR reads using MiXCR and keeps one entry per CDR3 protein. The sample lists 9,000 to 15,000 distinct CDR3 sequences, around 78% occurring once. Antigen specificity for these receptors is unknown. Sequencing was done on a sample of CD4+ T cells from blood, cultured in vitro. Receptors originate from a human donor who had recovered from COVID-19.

The DNA for the CDR3 is TGTGCCAGCAGCACACTGGACAGGGACCGCGACACCATATATTTT. Encoded protein: CASSTLDRDRDTIYF. The V and J genes are TRBV28 and TRBJ1-3, with 8 nucleotides matching TRBD1. J lost 8 bases, V lost 6 bases, and 12 bases had no gene match. Germline CDR1 MDHEN, CDR2 SYDVKM. This CDR3 is built from 15 residues. The full variable domain, rest sourced from reference TRBV28 and TRBJ1-3, is DVKVTQSSRYLVKRTGEKVFLECVQDMDHENMFWYRQDPGLGLRLIYFSYDVKMKEKGDIPEGYSVSREKKERFSLILESASTNQTSMYLCASSTLDRDRDTIYFGEGSWLTVV.

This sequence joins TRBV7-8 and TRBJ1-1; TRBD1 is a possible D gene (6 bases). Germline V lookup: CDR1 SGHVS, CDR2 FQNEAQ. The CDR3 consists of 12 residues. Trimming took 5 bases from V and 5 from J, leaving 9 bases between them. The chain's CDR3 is CASSRGETEAFF. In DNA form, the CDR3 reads TGTGCCAGCAGCAGGGGGGAAACTGAAGCTTTCTTT.

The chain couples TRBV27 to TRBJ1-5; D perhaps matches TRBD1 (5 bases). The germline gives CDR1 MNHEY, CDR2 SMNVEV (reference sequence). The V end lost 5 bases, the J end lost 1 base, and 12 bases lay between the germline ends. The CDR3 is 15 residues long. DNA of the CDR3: TGTGCCAGCAGTCACCTCGGGGGGAGCAATCAGCCCCAGCATTTT. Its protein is CASSHLGGSNQPQHF.